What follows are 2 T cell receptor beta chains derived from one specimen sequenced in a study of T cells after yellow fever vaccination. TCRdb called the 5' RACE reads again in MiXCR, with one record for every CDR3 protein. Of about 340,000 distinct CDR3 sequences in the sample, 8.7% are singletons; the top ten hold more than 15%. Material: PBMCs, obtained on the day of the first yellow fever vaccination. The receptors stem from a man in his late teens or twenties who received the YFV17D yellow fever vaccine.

In DNA form, the CDR3 reads TGTGCCAGCAGTTTAGGCCGGAAAACCTACGAGCAGTACTTC. It yields the protein CASSLGRKTYEQYF. The J gene is TRBJ2-7, the V gene TRBV12-3 or TRBV12-4, with no clear D. The V end was cut by 1 base, the J end by 2 bases, with 9 bases between. The CDR3 extends over 14 amino acids.

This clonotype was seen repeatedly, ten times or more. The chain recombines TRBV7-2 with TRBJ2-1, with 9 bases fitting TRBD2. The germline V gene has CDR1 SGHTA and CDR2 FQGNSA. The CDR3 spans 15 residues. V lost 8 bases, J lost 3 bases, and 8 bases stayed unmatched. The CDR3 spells CASVQQRGVYNEQFF. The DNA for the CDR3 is TGTGCCAGCGTTCAACAGCGGGGGGTCTACAATGAGCAGTTCTTC.